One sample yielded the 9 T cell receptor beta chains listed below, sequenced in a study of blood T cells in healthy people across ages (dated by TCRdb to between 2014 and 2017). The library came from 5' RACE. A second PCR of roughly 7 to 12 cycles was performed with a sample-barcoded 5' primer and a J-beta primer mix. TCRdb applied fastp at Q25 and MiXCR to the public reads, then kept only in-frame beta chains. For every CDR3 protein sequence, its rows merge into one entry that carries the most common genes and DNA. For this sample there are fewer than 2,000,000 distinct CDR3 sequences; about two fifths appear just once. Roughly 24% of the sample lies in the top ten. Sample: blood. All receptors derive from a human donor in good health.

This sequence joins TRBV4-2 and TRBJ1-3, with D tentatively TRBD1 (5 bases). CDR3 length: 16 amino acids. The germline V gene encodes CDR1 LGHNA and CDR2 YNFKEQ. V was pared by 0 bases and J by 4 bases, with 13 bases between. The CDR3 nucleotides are TGTGCCAGCAGCCAAGATCGGGGACTAGGCGGAAACACCATATATTTT. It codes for CASSQDRGLGGNTIYF.

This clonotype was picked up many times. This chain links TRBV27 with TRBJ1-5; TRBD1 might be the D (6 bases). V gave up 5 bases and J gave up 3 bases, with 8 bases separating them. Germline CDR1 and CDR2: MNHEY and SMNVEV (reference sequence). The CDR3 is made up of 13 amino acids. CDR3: CASSRTDNQPQHF. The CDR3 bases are TGTGCCAGCAGTCGGACAGACAATCAGCCCCAGCATTTT.

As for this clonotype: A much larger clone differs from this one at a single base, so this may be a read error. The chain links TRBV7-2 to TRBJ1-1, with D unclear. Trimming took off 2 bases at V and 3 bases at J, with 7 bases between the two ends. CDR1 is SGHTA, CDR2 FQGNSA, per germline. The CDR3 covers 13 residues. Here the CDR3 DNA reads TGTGCCAGCAGCTTATTTATGGACACTGAAGCTTTCTTT. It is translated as CASSLFMDTEAFF.

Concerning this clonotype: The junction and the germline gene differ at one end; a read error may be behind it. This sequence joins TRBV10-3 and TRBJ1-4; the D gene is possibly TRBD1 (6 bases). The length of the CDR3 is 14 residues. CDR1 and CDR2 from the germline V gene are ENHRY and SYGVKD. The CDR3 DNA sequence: TGTGCCACCAGTGGGGACACAAATAATGAAAAACTGTTTTTT. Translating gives CATSGDTNNEKLFF.

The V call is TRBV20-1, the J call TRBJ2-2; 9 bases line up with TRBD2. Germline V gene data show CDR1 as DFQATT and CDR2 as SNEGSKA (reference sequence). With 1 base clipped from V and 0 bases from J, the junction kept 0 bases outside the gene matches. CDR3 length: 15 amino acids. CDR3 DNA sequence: TGCAGTGCTAGAGGCGGGGGGGCGAACACCGGGGAGCTGTTTTTT. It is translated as CSARGGGANTGELFF.

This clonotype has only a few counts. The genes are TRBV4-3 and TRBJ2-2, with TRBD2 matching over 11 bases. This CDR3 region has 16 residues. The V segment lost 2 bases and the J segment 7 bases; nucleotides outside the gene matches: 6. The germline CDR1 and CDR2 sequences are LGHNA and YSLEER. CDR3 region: CASSQLAGGPGGELFF. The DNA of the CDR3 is TGCGCCAGCAGCCAATTAGCGGGGGGGCCAGGCGGGGAGCTGTTTTTT.

The CDR3 sequence: CASSEAWGQGPDEQFF. As DNA, the CDR3 is TGTGCCAGCAGTGAAGCGTGGGGACAGGGACCCGATGAGCAGTTCTTC. The V call is TRBV25-1, the J call TRBJ2-1, with TRBD1 matching 9 bases. Germline CDR1 MGHDK, CDR2 SYGVNS. The CDR3 is made up of 16 amino acids. J lost 8 bases, V lost 2 bases, and 10 bases had no gene match.

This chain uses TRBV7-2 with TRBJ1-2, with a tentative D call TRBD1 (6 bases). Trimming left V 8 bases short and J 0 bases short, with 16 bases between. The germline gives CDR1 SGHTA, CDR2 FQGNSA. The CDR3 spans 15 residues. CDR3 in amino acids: CASLWGQGTNYGYTF. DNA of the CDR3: TGTGCCAGCTTGTGGGGTCAGGGGACTAACTATGGCTACACCTTC.

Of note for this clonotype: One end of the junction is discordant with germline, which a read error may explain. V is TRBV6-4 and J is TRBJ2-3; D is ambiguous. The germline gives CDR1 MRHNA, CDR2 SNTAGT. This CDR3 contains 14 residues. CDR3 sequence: CVSRMTASTDTQYF. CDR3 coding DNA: TGTGTCAGCAGGATGACTGCTAGCACAGATACGCAGTATTTT.